Listed here are 8 T cell receptor beta chains from one sample, sequenced in a study of cytomegalovirus exposure and HLA in healthy donors. The primer mix had 60 Vbeta and 13 Jbeta primers. The table came from immunoSEQ multiplex PCR; TCRdb's copy has only in-frame clones and leaves some out. Of around 170,000 clones in the sample, roughly 82% were seen once. Sequencing used PBMCs. The source is a woman in her forties or fifties in good health and CMV-seropositive.

The CDR3 protein is CASSPGLAGGSDTQYF. CDR3 nucleotide sequence: TGCGCCAGCAGCCCAGGACTAGCGGGGGGATCGGATACGCAGTATTTT. This chain joins TRBV5-1 and TRBJ2-3; 14 bases fit TRBD2. Germline assignment: CDR1 SGHRS and CDR2 YFSETQ. This CDR3 has 16 residues. V was clipped by 4 bases and J by 6 bases; unmatched bases: 7.

The chain is built from TRBV5-1 and TRBJ2-2, with D tentatively TRBD2 (5 bases). This CDR3 region has 14 residues. The V and J ends lost 2 bases and 5 bases respectively, with 10 bases between them. The germline V gene encodes CDR1 SGHRS and CDR2 YFSETQ. CDR3 residues: CASSLRPGTGELFF. In DNA, the CDR3 is TGCGCCAGCAGCTTAAGGCCGGGGACCGGGGAGCTGTTTTTT.

V usage is TRBV29-1 and J usage is TRBJ1-2; TRBD1 might be the D (5 bases). Germline V CDR1 and CDR2: SQVTM, ANQGSEA. The CDR3 has 11 residues. The V end lost 3 bases, the J end lost 6 bases, and 8 bases lay between the germline ends. CDR3 region: CSVDGGNGYTF. CDR3 coding DNA: TGCAGCGTTGATGGGGGGAATGGCTACACCTTC.

The chain employs TRBV27 and TRBJ2-7, with 9 bases fitting TRBD1. There are 14 residues in the CDR3. Germline values: CDR1 MNHEY, CDR2 SMNVEV (reference sequence). V lost 6 bases and J lost 2; bases outside the gene matches: 5. CDR3 DNA: TGTGCCAGCAGCCCGGGACAGGGAGCCTACGAGCAGTACTTC. As protein: CASSPGQGAYEQYF.

The chain employs TRBV7-3 and TRBJ2-1; 11 bases fit TRBD2. The CDR3 length is 16 residues. Unmatched junction bases numbered 10, after V lost 5 bases and J lost 7 bases. Germline-derived CDR1 and CDR2 are SGHTA and FQGTGA. This CDR3 reads CASSQGLAGTKNEQFF. As DNA, the CDR3 is TGTGCCAGCAGCCAAGGACTAGCGGGTACGAAAAATGAGCAGTTCTTC.

The rearrangement joins TRBV11-1 to TRBJ1-1, with unresolved D. The germline V gene encodes CDR1 SGHAT and CDR2 FQDESV (reference sequence). V was clipped by 5 bases and J by 5 bases, with 15 bases between them. The CDR3 is made up of 14 amino acids. The CDR3: CASSQAGYGTEAFF. CDR3 DNA: TGTGCCAGCAGCCAAGCCGGGTACGGGACTGAAGCTTTCTTT.

This clone appeared once. V gene TRBV6-1 combines with J gene TRBJ2-3; D perhaps matches TRBD2 (6 bases). Germline lookup yields CDR1 MNHNS and CDR2 SASEGT. The CDR3 extends over 14 amino acids. The V end lost 7 bases, the J end lost 0 bases, and 11 bases lay between the germline ends. CDR3 nucleotides: TGTGCCAGCACCGCAGGGACTAGCACAGATACGCAGTATTTT. Encoded protein: CASTAGTSTDTQYF.

The chain has TRBV11-2 and TRBJ2-1; 8 positions match TRBD2. The junction had 2 bases not matched to a gene; V was cut back by 6 bases and J by 1 base. In germline, CDR1 is SGHAT, CDR2 FQNNGV. The length of the CDR3 is 14 residues. The CDR3 sequence is CASSSSGSYNEQFF. DNA for the CDR3: TGTGCCAGCAGTTCTAGCGGGTCCTACAATGAGCAGTTCTTC. The entire variable domain, with the rest obtained from reference TRBV11-2 and TRBJ2-1, is as follows: EAGVAQSPRYKIIEKRQSVAFWCNPISGHATLYWYQQILGQGPKLLIQFQNNGVVDDSQLPKDRFSAERLKGVDSTLKIQPAKLEDSAVYLCASSSSGSYNEQFFGPGTRLTVL.